The 28 T cell receptor beta chains presented below share a single source sample, sequenced in a study of memory CD4+ T cells and cytomegalovirus serostatus. Assay: immunoSEQ multiplex PCR; the TCRdb copy retains only in-frame clones and omits some. The sample has over 40,000 clones, around 75% seen once. Single viable CD3+CD4+CD8-CD45RO+ cells were sorted as the memory CD4+ T cells. The sample comprised memory CD4+ T cells from blood. Every receptor here comes from an adult in good health and CMV-seronegative.

This clone was seen only once. The CDR3 nucleotides read TGTGCCAGCAGCTTACCGGGCCGGGACAGGGTTGTCAATCAGCCCCAGCATTTT. This gives the protein CASSLPGRDRVVNQPQHF. The V call is TRBV7-2, the J call TRBJ1-5; 9 bases agree with TRBD1. This CDR3 has 18 residues. V gave up 2 bases and J gave up 3 bases; unmatched junction bases: 11. CDR1 SGHTA and CDR2 FQGNSA come from the germline V gene.

The rearrangement uses TRBV7-8 and TRBJ2-2; possibly TRBD1 or TRBD2 for D (5 bases each). V lost 3 bases and J lost 3, with 17 bases in between. Germline CDR1 reads SGHVS; CDR2 reads FQNEAQ. This CDR3 spans 17 amino acids. The CDR3 protein is CASSLAPGPNYTGELFF. Written as DNA, the CDR3 is TGTGCCAGCAGCTTGGCTCCGGGACCCAACTACACCGGGGAGCTGTTTTTT.

This sequence joins TRBV4-1 and TRBJ2-1; 7 bases align to TRBD1. Germline assignment: CDR1 MGHRA and CDR2 YSYEKL. The CDR3 contains 12 residues. The ends lost 6 bases at V and 14 bases at J; junction bases unmatched: 10. CDR3: CASSRSGTEKFF. The CDR3 DNA reads as TGCGCCAGCAGTCGCTCCGGGACAGAAAAGTTCTTC.

This chain joins TRBV7-2 and TRBJ1-1; D is uncertain. Germline lookup yields CDR1 SGHTA and CDR2 FQGNSA. The CDR3 contains 13 residues. The V end was cut by 0 bases, the J end by 7 bases, with 9 bases between. Here the CDR3 DNA reads TGTGCCAGCAGCTTAGCAGGGTACGGTGAAGCTTTCTTT. It encodes CASSLAGYGEAFF.

The chain carries TRBV5-1 and TRBJ2-1; TRBD1 matches at 9 bases. Trimming took 4 bases from V and 5 from J; bases not matched to a gene: 4. Germline assignment: CDR1 SGHRS and CDR2 YFSETQ. The length of the CDR3 is 14 residues. CDR3 DNA sequence: TGCGCCAGCAGCAAACAGGGGGCGGACAATGAGCAGTTCTTC. Protein: CASSKQGADNEQFF.

This clone was counted a single time. The gene calls are TRBV7-8 and TRBJ1-5; D call uncertain. Trimming removed 8 bases from V and 6 bases from J, with 11 bases in between. This CDR3 region has 12 residues. Per germline, CDR1 SGHVS and CDR2 FQNEAQ. Here the CDR3 DNA reads TGTGCCAGCGCCCCGTCAAGTCAGCCCCAGCATTTT. This gives the protein CASAPSSQPQHF.

This clone was counted between two and nine times. The gene calls are TRBV7-8 and TRBJ2-1; 10 nucleotides agree with TRBD1. The CDR3 loop spans 16 amino acids. Germline CDR1 reads SGHVS; CDR2 reads FQNEAQ. V was clipped by 4 bases and J by 1 base; unmatched bases: 4. This CDR3 is CASSSWTGGSYNEQFF. CDR3 in DNA: TGTGCCAGCAGCTCCTGGACAGGGGGGTCCTACAATGAGCAGTTCTTC.

This sequence joins TRBV7-9 and TRBJ2-6; unclear D gene. This CDR3 region has 15 residues. Trimming removed 2 bases at V and 0 bases at J, with 5 bases between. In germline, CDR1 is SEHNR, CDR2 FQNEAQ (reference sequence). The CDR3 spells CASSLIRSGANVLTF. CDR3 DNA: TGTGCCAGCAGCTTAATACGCTCTGGGGCCAACGTCCTGACTTTC.

The CDR3: CASSLGTRVDTQYF. CDR3 coding DNA: TGTGCCAGCAGCTTGGGGACTAGAGTGGATACGCAGTATTTT. The chain uses TRBV5-4 and TRBJ2-3, with 7 bases that match TRBD2. From germline, CDR1 is SGHNT and CDR2 YYREEE (reference sequence). This CDR3 region has 14 residues. The junction had 4 bases not matched to a gene; V was cut back by 0 bases and J by 6 bases.

This clone turned up a few times. The chain is built from TRBV6-1 and TRBJ1-4, with a weak D call TRBD1 (5 bases). Trimming took off 10 bases at V and 7 bases at J, with 16 bases between the two ends. This CDR3 is built from 13 residues. Germline-derived CDR1 and CDR2 are MNHNS and SASEGT. Here the CDR3 DNA reads TGTGCCACCTACGGGGCACCGTCTGAAAAACTGTTTTTT. Protein sequence: CATYGAPSEKLFF.

The chain couples TRBV5-1 to TRBJ1-1, with D uncertain. Trimming took off 1 base at V and 4 bases at J, with 17 bases between the two ends. Germline CDR1 and CDR2: SGHRS and YFSETQ. The CDR3 totals 16 residues. The CDR3 is CASSLISGSKGTEAFF. Written as DNA, the CDR3 is TGCGCCAGCAGCTTGATTTCGGGGAGTAAGGGCACTGAAGCTTTCTTT.

The chain uses TRBV6-5 and TRBJ1-2; D ambiguous. This CDR3 comprises 11 residues. V was pared by 5 bases and J by 6 bases, with 7 bases between. Germline V CDR1 and CDR2: MNHEY, SVGAGI. In nucleotides, the CDR3 is TGTGCCAGCAGTGAAGACCATGGCTACACCTTC. As protein: CASSEDHGYTF.

The V call is TRBV5-1, the J call TRBJ2-2, with D perhaps matching TRBD1 (6 bases). Germline CDR1 reads SGHRS; CDR2 reads YFSETQ. Trimming shortened V by 0 bases and J by 4 bases, and 13 bases separated the two germline ends. The CDR3 loop spans 16 amino acids. The CDR3 DNA reads as TGCGCCAGCAGCTTGGATATGGCAGGGGCCACCGGGGAGCTGTTTTTT. Its translation: CASSLDMAGATGELFF.

This clone was counted once. V gene TRBV4-2 combines with J gene TRBJ2-5, with 9 bases lining up with TRBD1. The CDR3 is 17 residues long. CDR1 LGHNA and CDR2 YNFKEQ come from the germline V gene. V was pared by 4 bases and J by 0 bases, with 9 bases of the junction left unmatched. In nucleotides, the CDR3 is TGTGCCAGCAGCCCCGCCCGGGGGACAGGGAACCAAGAGACCCAGTACTTC. The encoded protein is CASSPARGTGNQETQYF.

The gene calls are TRBV6-5 and TRBJ1-2; TRBD1 matches 9 bases. After removal of 7 bases from V and 7 bases from J, the junction contained 7 bases not matched to a gene. The CDR3 is 13 residues long. Per germline, CDR1 MNHEY and CDR2 SVGAGI. The CDR3 nucleotides read TGTGCCAGCACCGACGGGACAGGGAGTGGCTACACCTTC. Protein: CASTDGTGSGYTF.

The rearrangement links TRBV5-5 to TRBJ2-5; maybe TRBD1 (7 bases). Trimming removed 4 bases at V and 5 bases at J, with 18 bases between. The CDR3 extends over 15 amino acids. Looked up from germline, CDR1 is SGHKS and CDR2 is YYEKEE (reference sequence). The CDR3 bases are TGTGCCAGCAGCGGAGGGGGCAACCAAATGGAGACCCAGTACTTC. It encodes CASSGGGNQMETQYF.

The chain has TRBV30 and TRBJ1-2, with no clear D. Trimming left V 4 bases short and J 4 bases short, with 10 bases between. CDR3 length: 12 residues. Germline V gives CDR1 GTSNPN, CDR2 SVGIG (reference sequence). This CDR3 is CAWTPGFYGYTF. CDR3 sequence (DNA): TGTGCCTGGACGCCGGGCTTCTATGGCTACACCTTC. Full variable domain (rest looked up from reference TRBV30 and TRBJ1-2): SQTIHQWPATLVQPVGSPLSLECTVEGTSNPNLYWYRQAAGRGLQLLFYSVGIGQISSEVPQNLSASRPQDRQFILSSKKLLLSDSGFYLCAWTPGFYGYTFGSGTRLTVV.

The chain recombines TRBV4-1 with TRBJ2-3, with D uncertain. Trimming cost V 3 bases and J 6 bases, with 10 bases left between them. Germline V CDR1 and CDR2: MGHRA, YSYEKL. The CDR3 runs to 13 residues. The CDR3 sequence: CASSQIDRDTQYF. CDR3 DNA: TGCGCCAGCAGCCAGATAGACCGTGATACGCAGTATTTT.

The genes are TRBV6-1 and TRBJ1-4; the match to TRBD1 covers 9 bases. CDR1 and CDR2 (germline): MNHNS, SASEGT. The V and J ends lost 8 bases and 8 bases, in that order; junction bases with no gene match: 6. The CDR3 is 13 residues long. The CDR3 loop reads CASEETGGEKLFF. CDR3 nucleotide sequence: TGTGCCAGCGAAGAAACAGGGGGCGAAAAACTGTTTTTT.

By share of the sample, this clone is medium-sized. Other DNA sequences within the sample encode an identical CDR3. The chain couples TRBV19 to TRBJ1-1, with D perhaps matching TRBD1 (5 bases). This CDR3 has 14 residues. The V end was cut by 3 bases, the J end by 5 bases, with 13 bases between. Germline lookup yields CDR1 LNHDA and CDR2 SQIVND (reference sequence). The CDR3 DNA reads TGTGCCAGTAGTATCCTGGGACGGGGGACTGAAGCTTTCTTT. It yields the protein CASSILGRGTEAFF. The complete variable domain, with remaining parts taken from reference TRBV19 and TRBJ1-1, reads DGGITQSPKYLFRKEGQNVTLSCEQNLNHDAMYWYRQDPGQGLRLIYYSQIVNDFQKGDIAEGYSVSREKKESFPLTVTSAQKNPTAFYLCASSILGRGTEAFFGQGTRLTVV.

This clone was counted a few times. This chain uses TRBV5-1 with TRBJ1-1, with 8 bases lining up with TRBD1. The CDR3 covers 18 residues. With 4 bases clipped from V and 5 bases from J, the junction kept 19 bases outside the gene matches. Germline V gene sequence: CDR1 SGHRS, CDR2 YFSETQ. CDR3 DNA sequence: TGCGCCAGCAGCCTCGGACAGGGATATTTAGGGCTCGGTACTGAAGCTTTCTTT. Its translation is CASSLGQGYLGLGTEAFF. Drawing the rest from reference TRBV5-1 and TRBJ1-1, the complete variable domain is KAGVTQTPRYLIKTRGQQVTLSCSPISGHRSVSWYQQTPGQGLQFLFEYFSETQRNKGNFPGRFSGRQFSNSRSEMNVSTLELGDSALYLCASSLGQGYLGLGTEAFFGQGTRLTVV.

This clone came up a few times. The chain has TRBV2 and TRBJ1-6; D not certain. Looked up from germline, CDR1 is SNHLY and CDR2 is FYNNEI. The CDR3 contains 15 residues. The ends were cut back, 5 bases at V and 6 bases at J, with 14 bases in the middle. The CDR3, as DNA: TGTGCCAGCAGTATGACCTCCTCGCGTAATTCACCCCTCCACTTT. This gives the protein CASSMTSSRNSPLHF.

The CDR3 loop reads CASSFAAGVPEKLFF. The CDR3 DNA follows: TGTGCCAGCAGCTTCGCGGCAGGCGTCCCTGAAAAACTGTTTTTT. This chain joins TRBV11-1 and TRBJ1-4, with D unresolved. The CDR3 is made up of 15 amino acids. Germline V gene data show CDR1 as SGHAT and CDR2 as FQDESV (reference sequence). The germline V and J ends were trimmed by 3 bases and 7 bases, with 15 bases remaining between them.

This clone was counted only a few times. The chain combines TRBV19 with TRBJ1-6; D ambiguous. Deletions cut 3 bases from V and 7 bases from J, with 10 bases between. CDR1 is LNHDA, CDR2 SQIVND, per germline (reference sequence). The CDR3 sequence is 14 residues long. The CDR3 nucleotides read TGTGCCAGTAGTATGCAGAACCGGAATTCACCCCTCCACTTT. Its translation is CASSMQNRNSPLHF.

The genes are TRBV7-2 and TRBJ2-3; D unclear. This CDR3 is built from 14 residues. In germline, CDR1 is SGHTA, CDR2 FQGNSA. Trimming left V 5 bases short and J 0 bases short, with 9 bases between. The DNA for the CDR3 is TGTGCCAGCAGCGTGACAACTAGCACAGATACGCAGTATTTT. It codes for CASSVTTSTDTQYF.

The chain links TRBV5-5 to TRBJ2-1; 8 bases fit TRBD1. The CDR3 runs to 16 residues. Germline CDR1 SGHKS, CDR2 YYEKEE (reference sequence). J gave up 0 bases and V 4 bases, and 6 bases lay outside the gene matches. The CDR3 DNA reads TGTGCCAGCAGCACCGGGACAGGTAGCTCCTACAATGAGCAGTTCTTC. It codes for CASSTGTGSSYNEQFF.

This clone has a single count. The chain links TRBV2 to TRBJ1-3, with 8 bases that match TRBD1. The germline V gene encodes CDR1 SNHLY and CDR2 FYNNEI. J was trimmed by 4 bases and V by 4 bases; bases with no gene match: 6. The CDR3 sequence is 15 residues long. CDR3 in amino acids: CASSVGQEAGNTIYF. In nucleotides, the CDR3 is TGTGCCAGCAGTGTGGGACAGGAGGCCGGAAACACCATATATTTT.

This chain connects TRBV7-6 to TRBJ1-6; D unresolved. Trimming pared 3 bases from V and 7 bases from J, leaving 7 bases between. The CDR3 runs 13 residues. The germline CDR1 and CDR2 sequences are SGHVS and FNYEAQ. This CDR3 reads CASSFSGNSPLHF. DNA of the CDR3: TGTGCCAGCAGCTTTAGCGGAAATTCACCCCTCCACTTT.